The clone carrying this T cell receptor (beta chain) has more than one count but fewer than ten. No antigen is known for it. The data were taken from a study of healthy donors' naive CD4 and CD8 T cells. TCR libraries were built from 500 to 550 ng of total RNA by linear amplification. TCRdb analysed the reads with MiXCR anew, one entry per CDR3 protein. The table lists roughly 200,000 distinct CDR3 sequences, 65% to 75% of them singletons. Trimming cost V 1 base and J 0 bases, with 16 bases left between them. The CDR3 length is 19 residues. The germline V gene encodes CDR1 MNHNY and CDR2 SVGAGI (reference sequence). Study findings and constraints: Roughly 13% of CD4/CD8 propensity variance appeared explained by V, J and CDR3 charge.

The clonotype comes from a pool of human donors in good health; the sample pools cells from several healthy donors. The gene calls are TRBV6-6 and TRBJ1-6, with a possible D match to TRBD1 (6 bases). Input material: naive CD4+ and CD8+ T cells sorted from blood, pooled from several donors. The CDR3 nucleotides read TGTGCCAGCAGTTACTACTCCCCAGGGGCTAGCTCCTATAATTCACCCCTCCACTTT. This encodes CASSYYSPGASSYNSPLHF.